The 32 T cell receptor beta chains below come from one sample, sequenced in a study of blood T cell repertoires in COVID-19. Assay: immunoSEQ multiplex PCR; the TCRdb copy retains only in-frame clones and omits some. Seen here are roughly 55,000 clones, about nine tenths observed once, and the top ten hold roughly 7.1%. The sequencing input was peripheral blood. The receptor set was obtained from a man aged 50-60 years with active COVID-19.

The chain links TRBV29-1 to TRBJ2-7; D is possibly TRBD1 (6 bases). Trimming took 5 bases from V and 3 from J, leaving 26 bases between them. The CDR3 runs to 17 residues. Germline V lookup: CDR1 SQVTM, CDR2 ANQGSEA. The CDR3 here is CSVRHGVRGAGVYEQYF. For the CDR3, the DNA is TGCAGCGTTCGGCACGGCGTGCGTGGGGCAGGGGTCTACGAGCAGTACTTC.

This chain uses TRBV10-2 with TRBJ2-2; a possible D gene is TRBD2 (6 bases). The length of the CDR3 is 16 residues. Germline CDR1 reads WSHSY; CDR2 reads SAAADI. V lost 6 bases to trimming and J lost 5 bases, with 19 bases between them. This chain's CDR3 is CASRGSGLARTGELFF. The CDR3 nucleotides are TGCGCCAGCAGAGGGTCGGGACTGGCGAGGACCGGGGAGCTGTTTTTT.

The CDR3 coding sequence is TGTGCCAGCAGCTTTGGGGGGGAAGCCTACGAGCAGTACTTC. Translated, it gives CASSFGGEAYEQYF. The chain employs TRBV7-8 and TRBJ2-7, with 7 bases identical to TRBD2. The J segment lost 2 bases and the V segment lost 3 bases, leaving 4 bases of the junction unmatched. CDR3 size: 14 residues. Germline V lookup: CDR1 SGHVS, CDR2 FQNEAQ.

The chain joins TRBV7-2 to TRBJ2-1, with TRBD2 identical over 9 bases. V shed 1 base and J 1 base; nucleotides not matched to a gene: 5. This CDR3 is 17 amino acids long. Germline lookup yields CDR1 SGHTA and CDR2 FQGNSA. The CDR3 spells CASSLVSGGDSYNEQFF. The CDR3 coding sequence is TGTGCCAGCAGCTTAGTTAGCGGGGGTGATTCCTACAATGAGCAGTTCTTC.

V and J are TRBV6-4 and TRBJ2-3, with TRBD2 matching 8 bases. There are 14 residues in the CDR3. The junction had 2 bases not matched to a gene; V was cut back by 4 bases and J by 2 bases. Per germline, CDR1 MRHNA and CDR2 SNTAGT. CDR3 loop: CASSAGGHTDTQYF. The CDR3 region has the DNA TGTGCCAGCAGTGCGGGGGGGCACACAGATACGCAGTATTTT.

The V gene is TRBV9, the J gene TRBJ1-1; D is perhaps TRBD1 (5 bases). In germline, CDR1 is SGDLS, CDR2 YYNGEE. CDR3 size: 13 residues. Trimming left V 7 bases short and J 8 bases short, with 18 bases between. The CDR3, as DNA: TGTGCCAGCTCACGGGGGTACTGGTCCGAAGCTTTCTTT. Translated, it gives CASSRGYWSEAFF.

Written as DNA, the CDR3 is TGTGCCAGCAGAAGACCCGGGTCAAAGGACGAGCAGTACTTC. This codes for CASRRPGSKDEQYF. The rearrangement uses TRBV6-5 and TRBJ2-7; no clear D gene. CDR3 size: 14 residues. Germline loops: CDR1 MNHEY, CDR2 SVGAGI. V was pared by 6 bases and J by 5 bases, with 17 bases between.

The chain is built from TRBV4-1 and TRBJ2-7; no clear D. This CDR3 has 14 amino acids. Trimming stripped 1 base from V and 0 bases from J, with 7 bases between. Germline V gene data show CDR1 as MGHRA and CDR2 as YSYEKL. The CDR3 nucleotides read TGCGCCAGCAGCCAAGCCGAGAGCTCCTACGAGCAGTACTTC. It codes for CASSQAESSYEQYF.

The chain recombines TRBV27 with TRBJ1-2; the match to TRBD1 covers 8 bases. The V gene's germline CDR1 is MNHEY and CDR2 SMNVEV (reference sequence). The CDR3 covers 15 residues. V dropped 6 bases and J dropped 5; count of bases not matched to a gene: 11. The DNA for the CDR3 is TGTGCCAGCAGCCCCATGCCAGGGGGCGATTATGGCTACACCTTC. Residues: CASSPMPGGDYGYTF.

V gene TRBV6-5 combines with J gene TRBJ2-1; D unresolved. Germline V CDR1 and CDR2: MNHEY, SVGAGI. The CDR3 covers 12 residues. V dropped 5 bases and J dropped 9 bases, with 11 bases sitting between them. Here the CDR3 reads CASSLRFGEQFF. CDR3 DNA sequence: TGTGCCAGCAGTCTCAGGTTCGGTGAGCAGTTCTTC.

CDR3 protein: CASRPSGVGYTF. In DNA form, the CDR3 reads TGTGCCTCCCGGCCCTCGGGGGTCGGCTACACCTTC. The V call is TRBV2, the J call TRBJ1-2; weak D call: TRBD1 (5 bases). The CDR3 contains 12 residues. The germline V gene encodes CDR1 SNHLY and CDR2 FYNNEI. Trimming cost V 11 bases and J 8 bases, with 18 bases left between them. Looking up the rest from reference TRBV2 and TRBJ1-2 gives the full variable domain: EPEVTQTPSHQVTQMGQEVILRCVPISNHLYFYWYRQILGQKVEFLVSFYNNEISEKSEIFDDQFSVERPDGSNFTLKIRSTKLEDSAMYFCASRPSGVGYTFGSGTRLTVV.

The V and J genes are TRBV4-1 and TRBJ1-5; D may be TRBD1 (6 bases). Germline V gives CDR1 MGHRA, CDR2 YSYEKL. V was pared by 2 bases and J by 5 bases, with 16 bases between. The CDR3 has 16 amino acids. DNA of the CDR3: TGCGCCAGCAGCCAATCTACAGGGAATTCTTATCAGCCCCAGCATTTT. It specifies CASSQSTGNSYQPQHF.

In its sample, this clone was seen a few times. This specimen includes other DNA sequences encoding the same CDR3. This rearrangement joins TRBV28 to TRBJ1-1; 7 nucleotides agree with TRBD1. The CDR3 is 15 amino acids. The junction had 7 bases not matched to a gene; V was cut back by 6 bases and J by 0 bases. The germline gives CDR1 MDHEN, CDR2 SYDVKM. CDR3 DNA sequence: TGTGCCAGCAGCCCTCCGACAGGGATGAACACTGAAGCTTTCTTT. Translated, it gives CASSPPTGMNTEAFF.

J is TRBJ1-6 and V is TRBV11-2; D gene unclear. In germline, CDR1 is SGHAT, CDR2 FQNNGV. V lost 5 bases and J 7 bases, leaving 15 bases between the germline ends. The CDR3 is made up of 15 amino acids. CDR3 bases: TGTGCCAGCAGCCCCCAAGGCAGAGGGAATTCACCCCTCCACTTT. This sequence encodes CASSPQGRGNSPLHF.

This chain connects TRBV7-2 to TRBJ1-3; maybe TRBD1 (5 bases). Trimming removed 2 bases at V and 2 bases at J, with 13 bases between. CDR1 and CDR2 from the germline V gene are SGHTA and FQGNSA. The CDR3 totals 16 residues. The CDR3 loop reads CASSLRPGAPGNTIYF. DNA of the CDR3: TGTGCCAGCAGCTTACGCCCTGGGGCGCCTGGAAACACCATATATTTT.

The chain carries TRBV19 and TRBJ2-4, with TRBD1 as a possible D gene (6 bases). The V gene lost 0 bases and the J gene lost 7 bases, with 13 bases spanning the gap. CDR1 is LNHDA, CDR2 SQIVND, per germline (reference sequence). CDR3 length: 15 residues. The CDR3 DNA is TGTGCCAGTAGTATAGATTCAGGGGCGGGCAACATTCAGTACTTC. It is translated as CASSIDSGAGNIQYF. Full variable domain (outside the CDR3, taken from reference TRBV19 and TRBJ2-4): DGGITQSPKYLFRKEGQNVTLSCEQNLNHDAMYWYRQDPGQGLRLIYYSQIVNDFQKGDIAEGYSVSREKKESFPLTVTSAQKNPTAFYLCASSIDSGAGNIQYFGAGTRLSVL.

The chain links TRBV3-1 (or the pseudogene TRBV3-2) to TRBJ2-5; unclear D gene. V lost 2 bases and J 1 base, leaving 5 bases between the germline ends. CDR1 is LGHDT and CDR2 is YNNKEL in the germline V gene (reference sequence). The CDR3 consists of 13 residues. CDR3 loop: CASSQQFQETQYF. CDR3 DNA: TGTGCCAGCAGCCAACAGTTCCAAGAGACCCAGTACTTC.

The CDR3 here is CASSQDMLGGAYGNTIYF. The CDR3 DNA follows: TGTGCCAGCAGCCAAGATATGTTAGGGGGCGCTTATGGAAACACCATATATTTT. V usage is TRBV3-1 (or the pseudogene TRBV3-2) and J usage is TRBJ1-3; 7 nucleotides align to TRBD1. CDR1 and CDR2 from the germline V gene are LGHDT and YNNKEL (reference sequence). The CDR3 loop spans 18 amino acids. Unmatched junction bases numbered 11, after V lost 0 bases and J lost 3 bases.

This chain joins TRBV5-1 and TRBJ2-7; 7 nucleotides line up with TRBD1. The V gene's germline CDR1 is SGHRS and CDR2 YFSETQ. V was pared by 1 base and J by 2 bases, with 3 bases of the junction left unmatched. This CDR3 spans 14 amino acids. The CDR3 sequence is CASSLYQGAYEQYF. The DNA for the CDR3 is TGCGCCAGCAGCTTGTATCAGGGGGCCTACGAGCAGTACTTC. Looking up the rest from reference TRBV5-1 and TRBJ2-7 gives the full variable domain: KAGVTQTPRYLIKTRGQQVTLSCSPISGHRSVSWYQQTPGQGLQFLFEYFSETQRNKGNFPGRFSGRQFSNSRSEMNVSTLELGDSALYLCASSLYQGAYEQYFGPGTRLTVT.

The rearrangement uses TRBV4-1 and TRBJ2-1, with 11 bases fitting TRBD2. The V and J ends lost 4 bases and 0 bases, in that order; junction bases with no gene match: 5. This CDR3 spans 17 amino acids. From germline, CDR1 is MGHRA and CDR2 YSYEKL. DNA of the CDR3: TGCGCCAGCAGCCGAGGGACTAGCGGAGGCTCCTACAATGAGCAGTTCTTC. Protein: CASSRGTSGGSYNEQFF.

The chain is built from TRBV28 and TRBJ1-5, with TRBD1 matching 10 bases. This CDR3 comprises 16 residues. The ends lost 6 bases at V and 2 bases at J; junction bases unmatched: 7. Germline V CDR1 and CDR2: MDHEN, SYDVKM. CDR3 protein: CASSPDRGHGNQPQHF. CDR3 nucleotides: TGTGCCAGCAGCCCTGACAGGGGGCATGGCAATCAGCCCCAGCATTTT. Using reference TRBV28 and TRBJ1-5 for the parts outside the CDR3, the full variable domain is DVKVTQSSRYLVKRTGEKVFLECVQDMDHENMFWYRQDPGLGLRLIYFSYDVKMKEKGDIPEGYSVSREKKERFSLILESASTNQTSMYLCASSPDRGHGNQPQHFGDGTRLSIL.

This chain connects TRBV7-8 to TRBJ2-3; D possibly corresponds to TRBD1 (5 bases). This CDR3 comprises 14 residues. Between the trimmed V and J ends, which lost 2 bases and 5 bases, there was a span of 11 bases. The germline V gene has CDR1 SGHVS and CDR2 FQNEAQ. The CDR3 DNA sequence: TGTGCCAGCAGCTTACTAGGGGCCGGAGATACGCAGTATTTT. Its translation is CASSLLGAGDTQYF.

This rearrangement joins TRBV5-6 to TRBJ2-1; 8 bases match TRBD2. This CDR3 is built from 15 residues. Germline CDR1 reads SGHDT; CDR2 reads YYEEEE. Losses at the gene ends were 2 bases for V and 6 bases for J; bases not matched to a gene: 7. CDR3 sequence reads: CASSLRLAGANEQFF. The CDR3, as DNA: TGTGCCAGCAGCTTACGGCTAGCGGGTGCCAATGAGCAGTTCTTC.

The CDR3 DNA follows: TGTGCCAGCAGCTTCACCGACACTTTCGTCGACAATGAGCAGTTCTTC. It yields the protein CASSFTDTFVDNEQFF. The J gene is TRBJ2-1, the V gene TRBV5-4; D ambiguous. Per germline, CDR1 SGHNT and CDR2 YYREEE (reference sequence). CDR3 size: 16 residues. Trimming removed 2 bases from V and 5 bases from J, with 17 bases in between.

The gene calls are TRBV7-8 and TRBJ2-1, with TRBD2 matching over 15 bases. The junction had 8 bases not matched to a gene; V was cut back by 5 bases and J by 0 bases. The CDR3 sequence is 19 residues long. CDR1 and CDR2 (germline): SGHVS, FQNEAQ. CDR3 in amino acids: CASSRGLAGGPSSYNEQFF. Here the CDR3 DNA reads TGTGCCAGCAGCAGGGGACTAGCGGGGGGTCCGAGCTCCTACAATGAGCAGTTCTTC.

The CDR3 nucleotides read TGTGCCAGCAGTCCAATGGGGACAGGGTTTCGAGAGACCCAGTACTTC. Translated, it gives CASSPMGTGFRETQYF. The chain recombines TRBV6-2 or TRBV6-3 with TRBJ2-5; 9 nucleotides line up with TRBD1. The V and J ends lost 5 bases and 4 bases, in that order; junction bases with no gene match: 11. This CDR3 comprises 16 residues. Germline V gene data show CDR1 as MNHEY and CDR2 as SVGEGT.

This clone was observed a few times. The V and J genes are TRBV6-6 and TRBJ2-5; D gene ambiguous. With 5 bases removed from V and 4 bases from J, the gap between germline ends came to 8 bases. The CDR3 loop spans 12 amino acids. From germline, CDR1 is MNHNY and CDR2 SVGAGI (reference sequence). CDR3 sequence reads: CASSNAGETQYF. The DNA for the CDR3 is TGTGCCAGCAGTAACGCCGGAGAGACCCAGTACTTC.

V and J are TRBV27 and TRBJ2-7, with 9 positions matching TRBD2. From germline, CDR1 is MNHEY and CDR2 SMNVEV (reference sequence). The CDR3 has 13 amino acids. The junction had 4 bases not matched to a gene; V was cut back by 6 bases and J by 4 bases. The CDR3 DNA follows: TGTGCCAGCAGCCGGACTAGCGCTTACGAGCAGTACTTC. Translated, it gives CASSRTSAYEQYF.

V and J are TRBV11-3 and TRBJ2-1, with 8 bases aligning to TRBD2. The CDR3 extends over 14 amino acids. CDR1 and CDR2 (germline): SGHNT, YENEEA. The junction had 7 bases not matched to a gene; V was cut back by 3 bases and J by 9 bases. The CDR3 here is CASSFSGIGREQFF. CDR3 DNA sequence: TGTGCCAGCAGCTTTAGCGGGATAGGGCGTGAGCAGTTCTTC.

The rearrangement joins TRBV6-9 to TRBJ2-2, with 9 bases fitting TRBD2. The CDR3 is made up of 14 amino acids. J gave up 6 bases and V 10 bases, and 9 bases lay outside the gene matches. The germline CDR1 and CDR2 sequences are MNHGY and SVAAGI. The CDR3 sequence: CATSIAGDPGELFF. In DNA, the CDR3 is TGTGCCACCTCCATAGCGGGAGACCCCGGGGAGCTGTTTTTT.

This chain links TRBV18 with TRBJ2-2; no reliable D call. The germline V gene has CDR1 KGHSH and CDR2 LQKENI. This CDR3 region has 15 residues. Trimming stripped 3 bases from V and 9 bases from J, with 17 bases between. The CDR3 spells CASSPPRVGARELFF. The CDR3 DNA sequence: TGTGCCAGCTCACCCCCCCGCGTTGGAGCGAGGGAGCTGTTTTTT.

In its sample, this clone was seen once. This chain joins TRBV5-6 and TRBJ2-2, with 10 bases matching TRBD1. Germline-derived CDR1 and CDR2 are SGHDT and YYEEEE. This CDR3 is built from 15 residues. J gave up 5 bases and V 2 bases, and 3 bases lay outside the gene matches. The CDR3 nucleotides are TGTGCCAGCAGCTTCGACAGGGGGCTAACCGGGGAGCTGTTTTTT. Translated: CASSFDRGLTGELFF. The full variable domain, with the rest looked up from reference TRBV5-6 and TRBJ2-2, is DAGVTQSPTHLIKTRGQQVTLRCSPKSGHDTVSWYQQALGQGPQFIFQYYEEEERQRGNFPDRFSGHQFPNYSSELNVNALLLGDSALYLCASSFDRGLTGELFFGEGSRLTVL.